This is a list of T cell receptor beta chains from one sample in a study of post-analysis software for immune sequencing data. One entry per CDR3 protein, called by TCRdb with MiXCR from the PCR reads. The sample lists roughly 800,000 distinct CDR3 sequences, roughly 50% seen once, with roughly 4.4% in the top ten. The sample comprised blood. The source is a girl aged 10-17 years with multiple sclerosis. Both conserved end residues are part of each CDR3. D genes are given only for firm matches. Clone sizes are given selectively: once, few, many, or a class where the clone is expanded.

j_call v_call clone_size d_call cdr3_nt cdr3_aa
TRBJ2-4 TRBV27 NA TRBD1 TGTGCCAGCAGCCAATTCGGGACAGGTCTATACAATGAGCAGTACTTC CASSQFGTGLYNEQYF
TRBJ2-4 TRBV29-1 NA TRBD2 TGCAGCGTTGAACCCGGGACTAGCGGGAACATTCAGTACTTC CSVEPGTSGNIQYF
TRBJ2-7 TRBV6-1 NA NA TGTGCCAGCCCTGGACCCCAGGAGCCCACGGCCTACAATGAGCAGTACTTC CASPGPQEPTAYNEQYF
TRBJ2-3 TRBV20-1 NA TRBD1 TGCAGTGTTAGACAGGGGAGGGATACGCAGTATTTT CSVRQGRDTQYF
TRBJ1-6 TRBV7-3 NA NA TGTGCCAGCAGCTTTCGGGATAATTCACCCCTCCACTTT CASSFRDNSPLHF
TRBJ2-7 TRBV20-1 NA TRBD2 TGCAGTGCTAGAGGGACTAGCGGGAGAAACCCCGCCTACGAGCAGTACTTC CSARGTSGRNPAYEQYF
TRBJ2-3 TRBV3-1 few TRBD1 TGTGCCAGCAGCTTGGGACAGGGTAGTCCAGATACGCAGTATTTT CASSLGQGSPDTQYF
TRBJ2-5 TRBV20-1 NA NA TGCAGTGCTAGAGAGGCCCTAGCGCTAAAAGAGACCCAGTACTTC CSAREALALKETQYF
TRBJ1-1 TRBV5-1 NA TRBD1 TGCGCCAGCAGCTTGACCGGTGAGGACAGGAGGCGCACTGAAGCTTTCTTT CASSLTGEDRRRTEAFF
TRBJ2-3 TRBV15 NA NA TGTGCCACCAGCAGAGAAGGGACCACAGGAGATACGCAGTATTTT CATSREGTTGDTQYF
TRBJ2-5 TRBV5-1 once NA TGCGCCAGCAGCTTGGAACTGGCTTCGGAGACCCAGTACTTC CASSLELASETQYF
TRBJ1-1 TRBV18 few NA TGTGCCAGCTCCCCTGACAGCCTGAACACTGAAGCTTTCTTT CASSPDSLNTEAFF
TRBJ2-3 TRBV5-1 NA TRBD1 TGCGCCAGCAGCTCCACCGGGACAGGGGGCGCAGATACGCAGTATTTT CASSSTGTGGADTQYF
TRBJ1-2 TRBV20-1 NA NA TGCAGTGCTAGAGCGGGGGTAGTCGGCTACACCTTC CSARAGVVGYTF
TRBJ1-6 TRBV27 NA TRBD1 TGTGCCAGCAGTACGGGACAGGGTGAAGGTAATTCACCCCTCCACTTT CASSTGQGEGNSPLHF
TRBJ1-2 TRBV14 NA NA TGTGCCAGCCCTTGGGGGAACCCCTATGGCTACACCTTC CASPWGNPYGYTF
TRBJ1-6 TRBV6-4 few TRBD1 TGTGCCAGCAGTGAAAGGGGGCGCCCCTATAATTCACCCCTCCACTTT CASSERGRPYNSPLHF
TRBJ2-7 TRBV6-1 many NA TGTGCCAGCAGTCTGCAGGTTTACGAGCAGTACTTC CASSLQVYEQYF
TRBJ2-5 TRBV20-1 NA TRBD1 TGCAGTGCTAGACCCGGGACAGAGCAAGAGACCCAGTACTTC CSARPGTEQETQYF
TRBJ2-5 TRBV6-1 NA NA TGTGCCACCAATAACTGGGGGTACGAGACCCAGTACTTC CATNNWGYETQYF
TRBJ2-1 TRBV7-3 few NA TGTGCCAGCAGCTTAAAGGGAGTCGGCTACAATGAGCAGTTCTTC CASSLKGVGYNEQFF
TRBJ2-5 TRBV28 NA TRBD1 TGTGCCAGCTCACGCAACAGGGGCCCGACAGGAGAGACCCAGTACTTC CASSRNRGPTGETQYF
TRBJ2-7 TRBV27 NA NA TGTGCCAGCAGTTTATCCCAAACCAATGAGCAGTACTTC CASSLSQTNEQYF
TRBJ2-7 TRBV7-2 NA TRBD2 TGTGCCAGCAGCTTAGGTCCGGGACTAGCGGGAGTAGTCGAGCAGTACTTC CASSLGPGLAGVVEQYF